The T cell receptor (beta chain) described here comes from a study of shared clonotypes between healthy human individuals. Findings of the study overall: The sampled material consisted only of blood, and tissue repertoires are likely to differ. It was anticipated that sequencing depth would influence how many clonotypes donors shared. The low donor count limited represented genetic and exposure-history diversity.

As processed by the authors: Filtering differed for immunoSEQ, which gave only junction sequences without quality scores. Clones were read by immunoSEQ multiplex PCR, and TCRdb kept only the in-frame ones, dropping some. V and J calls plus clone size are reproduced from that table; the DNA served to infer D and trimming. The sample has about 470,000 clones, 79% seen once. The V and J ends lost 1 base and 2 bases respectively, with 6 bases between them. The CDR3 covers 13 residues. Germline V gene lookup returns CDR1 ENHRY and CDR2 SYGVKD. On this clone itself: What it recognizes is unknown.

What was sequenced was PBMCs. The clonotype was recovered from a woman aged 40 to 50 in good health. Some clones in this sample may be carry-over from other donors' samples. The J gene is TRBJ2-7, the V gene TRBV10-3; no definite D call. CDR3 loop: CAISEFDAYEQYF. DNA for the CDR3: TGTGCCATCAGTGAGTTTGATGCCTACGAGCAGTACTTC.